This is a list of T cell receptor beta chains from one sample in a study of PD-L1 blockade in urothelial cancer. Profiled with immunoSEQ multiplex PCR; TCRdb holds only in-frame clones, not every one. This repertoire shows some 74,000 clones, 70% to 90% found once; its top ten account for about 6.9%. Sequenced here: PBMCs, sampled around atezolizumab (anti-PD-L1) treatment. These receptors were taken from a man aged 35-49 years with urothelial cancer. The CDR3 runs from the conserved cysteine through the conserved F or W. D genes are given only for firm matches. Some rows have no size entry. The others give once, few or many, or a class for an expanded clone.

V: TRBV18; J: TRBJ2-5; length: 14; size: NA; D: NA; DNA: TGTGCCAGCTCACCAAGGGGTGCCTCCGGGACCCAGTACTTC; CDR3: CASSPRGASGTQYF
V: TRBV28; J: TRBJ2-4; length: 13; size: NA; D: NA; DNA: TGTGCCAGCAGTTTTTCCGACGAGGGAGGTATTGACTTC; CDR3: CASSFSDEGGIDF
V: TRBV15; J: TRBJ1-5; length: 12; size: NA; D: TRBD1; DNA: TGTGCCACCCGGCAGGGGGATCAGCCCCAGCATTTT; CDR3: CATRQGDQPQHF
V: TRBV6-1; J: TRBJ1-2; length: 12; size: NA; D: NA; DNA: TGTGCCAGCAGTGAACCCTCTTATGGCTACACCTTC; CDR3: CASSEPSYGYTF
V: TRBV30; J: TRBJ2-2; length: 15; size: NA; D: NA; DNA: TGTGCCTGGAGTGGGAAGGGGACGAACACCGGGGAGCTGTTTTTT; CDR3: CAWSGKGTNTGELFF
V: TRBV6-6; J: TRBJ2-3; length: 16; size: NA; D: TRBD1; DNA: TGTGCCAGCAGATTACAGGGGAGAGGGGGCACAGATACGCAGTATTTT; CDR3: CASRLQGRGGTDTQYF
V: TRBV2; J: TRBJ1-2; length: 14; size: medium-sized; D: NA; DNA: TGTGCCAGCAGCCCAGTGGTGGTAATCTATGGCTACACCTTC; CDR3: CASSPVVVIYGYTF
V: TRBV28; J: TRBJ1-2; length: 14; size: NA; D: NA; DNA: TGTGCCAGCCTCGTGGGGGGCGGGGGCTATGGCTACACCTTC; CDR3: CASLVGGGGYGYTF
V: TRBV7-3; J: TRBJ1-1; length: 13; size: NA; D: NA; DNA: TGTGCCAGCAGCTTGACAGGCGGGACTGAAGCTTTCTTT; CDR3: CASSLTGGTEAFF
V: TRBV7-2; J: TRBJ2-7; length: 14; size: NA; D: TRBD2; DNA: TGTGCCAGCAGATCATGGGCGGGGGTCTACGAGCAGTACTTC; CDR3: CASRSWAGVYEQYF
V: TRBV5-4; J: TRBJ2-7; length: 14; size: NA; D: TRBD2; DNA: TGTGCCTTCGGGAGGGAGGTAAGCTCCTACGAGCAGTACTTC; CDR3: CAFGREVSSYEQYF
V: TRBV7-2; J: TRBJ2-5; length: 15; size: NA; D: NA; DNA: TGTGCCAGCAGCTTAGTAAGGGTCGGACAAGGGACCCAGTACTTC; CDR3: CASSLVRVGQGTQYF
V: TRBV30; J: TRBJ2-2; length: 16; size: once; D: TRBD2; DNA: TGTGCCTGGAGAGCTAGCGGGAGGGCGAACACCGGGGAGCTGTTTTTT; CDR3: CAWRASGRANTGELFF
V: TRBV5-6; J: TRBJ2-4; length: 16; size: NA; D: NA; DNA: TGTGCCAGCAGCTTTTGGGGACTTTTAGCCAAAAACATTCAGTACTTC; CDR3: CASSFWGLLAKNIQYF
V: TRBV5-1; J: TRBJ2-7; length: 15; size: once; D: TRBD1; DNA: TGCGCCAGCAGCTTAGGACAGGGGAGGCTCTACGAGCAGTACTTC; CDR3: CASSLGQGRLYEQYF
V: TRBV5-1; J: TRBJ1-4; length: 14; size: NA; D: TRBD1; DNA: TGCGCCAGCAGGGAGGGACAGAGTTTTGAAAAACTGTTTTTT; CDR3: CASREGQSFEKLFF
V: TRBV7-8; J: TRBJ1-4; length: 16; size: NA; D: TRBD1; DNA: TGTGCCAGCAGCTTAGTCACAGGGGAGTCGAATGAAAAACTGTTTTTT; CDR3: CASSLVTGESNEKLFF
V: TRBV11-2; J: TRBJ2-5; length: 15; size: NA; D: NA; DNA: TGTGCCAGCAGCTTAGACAGGGCACACGGAGAGACCCAGTACTTC; CDR3: CASSLDRAHGETQYF
V: TRBV5-1; J: TRBJ2-1; length: 16; size: NA; D: NA; DNA: TGCGCCAGCAGCTTGGCCGGGAGAAACCCCTACAATGAGCAGTTCTTC; CDR3: CASSLAGRNPYNEQFF
V: TRBV6-6; J: TRBJ2-3; length: 12; size: NA; D: NA; DNA: TGTGCCAGCAGTTCCAATAGCCTTTCGCAGTATTTT; CDR3: CASSSNSLSQYF
V: TRBV11-2; J: TRBJ2-1; length: 16; size: once; D: TRBD2; DNA: TGTGCCAGCAGCTTCTACGTAGCGGGAGGAAGAGTTGAGCAGTTCTTC; CDR3: CASSFYVAGGRVEQFF
V: TRBV5-4; J: TRBJ2-2; length: 16; size: NA; D: NA; DNA: TGTGCCAGCAGCTTGGGACAGCCTTTGAACACCGGGGAGCTGTTTTTT; CDR3: CASSLGQPLNTGELFF
V: TRBV28; J: TRBJ1-2; length: 13; size: NA; D: NA; DNA: TGTGCCAGCAGTTGGCGGCCAGACTATGGCTACACCTTC; CDR3: CASSWRPDYGYTF
V: TRBV7-9; J: TRBJ2-7; length: 19; size: NA; D: TRBD2; DNA: TGTGCCAGCAGCTTAGCTCTCGCTAGCGGGGGTCAGAAGACCTACGAGCAGTACTTC; CDR3: CASSLALASGGQKTYEQYF